The 14 T cell receptor beta chains reported below all come from one sample, sequenced in a study of response to subunit inactivated influenza vaccine. TCRdb analysed the RT-PCR reads with MiXCR anew, one entry per CDR3 protein. The sample lists about half a million distinct CDR3 sequences; approximately 9.9% were seen once. The sequencing here drew on PBMCs from blood, taken roughly 48 days after vaccination. These receptors were collected from a man aged 50-60 years who received an inactivated influenza vaccine.

This clonotype has a handful of counts. The chain is built from TRBV7-2 and TRBJ1-2, with TRBD1 matching over 8 bases. This CDR3 is 16 amino acids long. Trimming removed 5 bases from V and 0 bases from J; junction bases left unmatched: 8. Germline V lookup: CDR1 SGHTA, CDR2 FQGNSA. Written as DNA, the CDR3 is TGTGCCAGCAGCCCCAGCAGGGGGCTGGCTAACTATGGCTACACCTTC. Its translation is CASSPSRGLANYGYTF.

There are a few counts of this clonotype. The rearrangement uses TRBV6-5 and TRBJ1-4, with D possibly matching TRBD1 (6 bases). CDR3 length equals 14 residues. From germline, CDR1 is MNHEY and CDR2 SVGAGI. V lost 3 bases and J lost 5, with 10 bases in between. The CDR3 DNA reads TGTGCCAGCAGTTATATCGGACAGAATGAAAAACTGTTTTTT. Protein product: CASSYIGQNEKLFF.

The chain has TRBV4-1 and TRBJ2-5; D perhaps matches TRBD1 (6 bases). Germline values: CDR1 MGHRA, CDR2 YSYEKL. This CDR3 contains 15 residues. V was trimmed by 0 bases and J by 5 bases, leaving 13 bases between them. For the CDR3, the DNA is TGCGCCAGCAGCCAAGAATTAGGGGGACGCGAGACCCAGTACTTC. Translated: CASSQELGGRETQYF.

In its sample, this clonotype was seen many times. V is TRBV7-9 and J is TRBJ2-1; D is ambiguous. The CDR3 length is 15 residues. Deletions cut 0 bases from V and 6 bases from J, with 12 bases between. Germline values: CDR1 SEHNR, CDR2 FQNEAQ (reference sequence). The CDR3 sequence is CASSLAALVGNEQFF. In DNA, the CDR3 is TGTGCCAGCAGCTTAGCGGCGCTGGTGGGCAATGAGCAGTTCTTC. Combining the CDR3 with reference TRBV7-9 and TRBJ2-1 gives the whole variable domain DTGVSQNPRHKITKRGQNVTFRCDPISEHNRLYWYRQTLGQGPEFLTYFQNEAQLEKSRLLSDRFSAERPKGSFSTLEIQRTEQGDSAMYLCASSLAALVGNEQFFGPGTRLTVL.

This clonotype has only a few counts. The chain carries TRBV29-1 and TRBJ2-3, with TRBD1 matching over 9 bases. The V and J ends lost 8 bases and 0 bases, in that order; junction bases with no gene match: 9. Germline V lookup: CDR1 SQVTM, CDR2 ANQGSEA. The CDR3 loop spans 15 amino acids. CDR3 in amino acids: CSTKRDRASTDTQYF. The CDR3 DNA follows: TGCAGCACGAAACGGGACAGGGCTAGCACAGATACGCAGTATTTT.

The chain joins TRBV10-3 to TRBJ1-2; D uncertain. CDR3 length: 13 residues. Germline values: CDR1 ENHRY, CDR2 SYGVKD. V was cut by 9 bases and J by 4 bases, with 15 bases left in between. Written as DNA, the CDR3 is TGTGCCATATCGGATCCCACGGCCTATGGCTACACCTTC. Its protein product is CAISDPTAYGYTF.

This clonotype was detected a few times. This chain uses TRBV5-1 with TRBJ2-3, with TRBD1 matching over 9 bases. The CDR3 covers 15 residues. V shed 0 bases, J shed 4 bases, and the junction held 3 bases outside the gene matches. Per germline, CDR1 SGHRS and CDR2 YFSETQ. The CDR3 DNA follows: TGCGCCAGCAGCTTGGGCAACAGGGGGCCAGATACGCAGTATTTT. Its translation is CASSLGNRGPDTQYF.

A note on this clonotype: A single base separates this from a much larger clone, so it may be a read error. V gene TRBV24-1 combines with J gene TRBJ2-1; TRBD1 is a possible D gene (6 bases). Germline V CDR1 and CDR2: KGHDR, SFDVKD. Trimming cost V 5 bases and J 4 bases, with 14 bases left between them. There are 15 residues in the CDR3. CDR3 in DNA: TGTGCCACCAGTGGTGCCGGGACAACGTACAATGAGCAGTTCTTC. Protein sequence: CATSGAGTTYNEQFF.

The chain recombines TRBV28 with TRBJ1-5; D unclear. Trimming took 5 bases from V and 6 from J, leaving 11 bases between them. Germline lookup yields CDR1 MDHEN and CDR2 SYDVKM. This CDR3 contains 13 residues. CDR3 sequence: CASSVLLGQPQHF. CDR3 sequence (DNA): TGTGCCAGCAGTGTTTTACTTGGTCAGCCCCAGCATTTT.

This clonotype was found many times. The chain carries TRBV5-1 and TRBJ2-7; D is ambiguous. The CDR3 length is 15 residues. V was cut by 1 base and J by 2 bases, with 13 bases left in between. Germline V gene lookup returns CDR1 SGHRS and CDR2 YFSETQ. CDR3 in DNA: TGCGCCAGCAGCTTGTCGAGACAAGCAACCTACGAGCAGTACTTC. Its translation is CASSLSRQATYEQYF.

Ten or more counts support this clonotype. The J gene is TRBJ2-5, the V gene TRBV11-2; D is possibly TRBD2 (6 bases). The CDR3 extends over 16 amino acids. Trimming removed 0 bases from V and 4 bases from J, with 15 bases in between. Germline CDR1 SGHAT, CDR2 FQNNGV. CDR3 protein: CASSLDRRVELETQYF. The CDR3 DNA is TGTGCCAGCAGCTTAGATCGGAGGGTAGAACTAGAGACCCAGTACTTC.

The V gene is TRBV4-3, the J gene TRBJ1-2; D remains ambiguous. This CDR3 region has 13 residues. Germline assignment: CDR1 LGHNA and CDR2 YSLEER. With 4 bases removed from V and 4 bases from J, the gap between germline ends came to 10 bases. The CDR3: CASSRGPSYGYTF. The CDR3 coding sequence is TGCGCCAGCAGCCGTGGACCGTCCTATGGCTACACCTTC.

This clonotype was counted a few times. The chain joins TRBV7-9 to TRBJ2-3; D gene unclear. V was pared by 8 bases and J by 1 base, with 16 bases between. The CDR3 spans 15 residues. The germline CDR1 and CDR2 sequences are SEHNR and FQNEAQ (reference sequence). CDR3 sequence reads: CASDRLAPRTDTQYF. CDR3 DNA: TGTGCCAGCGACCGATTGGCTCCCCGCACAGATACGCAGTATTTT.

This clonotype showed up just a few times. J is TRBJ2-1 and V is TRBV7-2, with 8 bases that match TRBD2. The CDR3 is 14 residues long. CDR1 and CDR2 from the germline V gene are SGHTA and FQGNSA. J gave up 10 bases and V 1 base, and 6 bases lay outside the gene matches. The CDR3: CASSLGIAGTEQFF. In DNA, the CDR3 is TGTGCCAGCAGCTTAGGGATAGCGGGGACCGAGCAGTTCTTC.